A selection of T cell receptor beta chains follows, all from one sample in a study of blood T cell repertoires in COVID-19. Clones were read by immunoSEQ multiplex PCR, and TCRdb kept only the in-frame ones, dropping some. The table has around 39,000 clones, 85% to 90% seen once. Specimen: peripheral blood. These receptors were collected from a man between 70 and 80 years old with acute or convalescent COVID-19. The CDR3 runs from the conserved cysteine through the conserved F or W. D genes are given only for firm matches. Not every row has a clone size; where given, it reads once, few, many or a size class.

>TRBJ2-1|once|TRBV21-1|NA
TGTGCCAGGTCGAGAGGCGAGAAACCCGGGGATGAGCAGTTCTTC
CARSRGEKPGDEQFF
>TRBJ2-1|NA|TRBV29-1|NA
TGCAGCGTTGATTCCTCCGGGACGACCGGGGGTTACAATGAGCAGTTCTTC
CSVDSSGTTGGYNEQFF
>TRBJ1-4|NA|TRBV18|NA
TGTGCCAGCTCACAGGGTCGGGGTGAAAAACTGTTTTTT
CASSQGRGEKLFF
>TRBJ1-2|NA|TRBV4-3|NA
TGCGCCAGCAGCCAAGATTGGCCGGACTCTGAGGGCTACACCTTC
CASSQDWPDSEGYTF
>TRBJ2-3|NA|TRBV19|TRBD2
TGTGCCAGTTTAGCGGGAGGGCCAGGAGATACGCAGTATTTT
CASLAGGPGDTQYF
>TRBJ2-1|few|TRBV14|NA
TGTGCCAGCAGCGTACTCAAGATCCAGTTCTTC
CASSVLKIQFF
>TRBJ1-2|NA|TRBV2|NA
TGTGCCAGCAATACAGTTGCACTCTATGGCTACACCTTC
CASNTVALYGYTF
>TRBJ2-2|NA|TRBV5-1|NA
TGCGCCAGCAGCTTGTTAGACACCGGGGAGCTGTTTTTT
CASSLLDTGELFF
>TRBJ2-7|NA|TRBV28|TRBD1
TGTGCCAGCAGTTTGGTTGTGACAGGGGGCTACGAGCAGTACTTC
CASSLVVTGGYEQYF
>TRBJ2-1|once|TRBV4-3|TRBD1
TGCGCCAGCAGCCATGCTGGGACAGCCCAAAACAATGAGCAGTTCTTC
CASSHAGTAQNNEQFF
>TRBJ2-5|NA|TRBV29-1|NA
TGCAGCGGATCGGACTGGCGAGAGACCCAGTACTTC
CSGSDWRETQYF
>TRBJ1-4|NA|TRBV3-1/TRBV3-2|NA
TGTGCCAGCAGCCAAGGCCTTCAGGGACTACTGTTTTTT
CASSQGLQGLLFF
>TRBJ2-7|once|TRBV5-1|NA
TGCGCCAGCAGCTTACAGGGATCCTACGAGCAGTACTTC
CASSLQGSYEQYF
>TRBJ1-1|NA|TRBV3-1/TRBV3-2|NA
TGTGCCAGCAGCCAAGAGGCCTCCCTTATGAACACTGAAGCTTTCTTT
CASSQEASLMNTEAFF
>TRBJ2-3|NA|TRBV29-1|NA
TGCAGCGTTCTTGGCAGGGTCCGGGATACGCAGTATTTT
CSVLGRVRDTQYF
>TRBJ2-5|NA|TRBV5-6|NA
TGTGCCAGCAGCTTGTTCCGGGACTACCAAGAGACCCAGTACTTC
CASSLFRDYQETQYF
>TRBJ2-1|NA|TRBV11-2|NA
TGTGCCAGCAGCTTCAGGCAGGGATCCTACAATGAGCAGTTCTTC
CASSFRQGSYNEQFF
>TRBJ1-1|NA|TRBV10-3|NA
TGTGCCATCAGGGGAGGACAAAACACTGAAGCTTTCTTT
CAIRGGQNTEAFF
>TRBJ1-1|NA|TRBV2|NA
TGTGCCAGCAAAGAGGCGCTCACTGAAGCTTTCTTT
CASKEALTEAFF
>TRBJ2-1|few|TRBV1|NA
TGCACCAGCAGCCTCACCAGGACAGCGGGAGAAGGGCTGAGTGAGCAGTTCTTC
CTSSLTRTAGEGLSEQFF
>TRBJ2-5|NA|TRBV19|TRBD1
TGTGCCAGTAGTATAGGTACAGGGGATCAAGAGACCCAGTACTTC
CASSIGTGDQETQYF
>TRBJ2-5|NA|TRBV21-1|NA
TGTGCCAGCAGCACGGGGGGCCGTGGGGGGTCGGAGACCCAGTACTTC
CASSTGGRGGSETQYF
>TRBJ1-5|NA|TRBV15|NA
TGTGCCACCAGCACCGATAGAGGACAGCCCCAGCATTTT
CATSTDRGQPQHF
>TRBJ1-3|NA|TRBV21-1|NA
TGTGCCAGCAGCAAAGGGGACAGTGGAAACACCATATATTTT
CASSKGDSGNTIYF
>TRBJ1-3|NA|TRBV6-1|NA
TGTGCCAGCAGTGAAGCGGGCAGGGCTGCCTCTGGAAACACCATATATTTT
CASSEAGRAASGNTIYF
>TRBJ2-2|NA|TRBV5-3|TRBD2
TGTGCCAGAAGCTTGGTATCCCCTGTTTGGGGGAGGGCCCTCACCGGGGAGCTGTTTTTT
CARSLVSPVWGRALTGELFF
>TRBJ2-1|NA|TRBV7-3|TRBD1
TGTGCCAGCAGCTTATTCGGGACAGGGGACTACAATGAGCAGTTCTTC
CASSLFGTGDYNEQFF
>TRBJ2-3|NA|TRBV5-1|TRBD1
TGCGCCAGCAGCTTGGCAATGGGACAGGGTTCAGATACGCAGTATTTT
CASSLAMGQGSDTQYF
>TRBJ1-2|NA|TRBV19|TRBD1
TGTGCCAGTAGTATAGATGATGCCAGGGGGCGTGAGGAGGACGGCTACACCTTC
CASSIDDARGREEDGYTF
>TRBJ2-7|NA|TRBV27|NA
TGTGCCAGCAGTTTACAGGGGCCGCCTCTCTACGAGCAGTACTTC
CASSLQGPPLYEQYF
>TRBJ1-4|NA|TRBV6-5|NA
TGTGCCAGCACCACGGCGGGGAGGCCTGGGGAAAAACTGTTTTTT
CASTTAGRPGEKLFF
>TRBJ1-3|few|TRBV7-8|NA
TGTGCCAGCAGCTGGCTCAGGGGCAGCTCTGGAAACACCATATATTTT
CASSWLRGSSGNTIYF
>TRBJ2-1|NA|TRBV18|NA
TGTGCCAGCTCACCACCGTCTCAGGGCAATGAGCAGTTCTTC
CASSPPSQGNEQFF
>TRBJ2-7|few|TRBV18|NA
TGTGCCAGCTCATACGACAGCTACTCCTACGAGCAGTACTTC
CASSYDSYSYEQYF
>TRBJ2-1|NA|TRBV7-2|NA
TGTGCCAGCAGCTTAGCGCAGGGCGGTTACTCCTACAATGAGCAGTTCTTC
CASSLAQGGYSYNEQFF
>TRBJ2-6|NA|TRBV3-1/TRBV3-2|TRBD1
TGTGCCAGCAACAGGGGGTCTGGGGCCAACGTCCTGACTTTC
CASNRGSGANVLTF
>TRBJ2-5|NA|TRBV4-1|NA
TGCGCCAGCAGCCAAAGCCCCCCACGGGGGATGGAGACCCAGTACTTC
CASSQSPPRGMETQYF
>TRBJ1-5|NA|TRBV20-1|NA
TGCAGTGCTAGTTTACAGATGGGTCAGCCCCAGCATTTT
CSASLQMGQPQHF
>TRBJ2-7|few|TRBV6-6|TRBD2
TGTGCCAGCAGGATACTAGCGGGAGCGGACGAGCAGTACTTC
CASRILAGADEQYF
>TRBJ2-3|NA|TRBV25-1|NA
TGTGCCAGCAGCCACAGGGTAGGCACAGATACGCAGTATTTT
CASSHRVGTDTQYF
>TRBJ2-7|once|TRBV25-1|TRBD1
TGTGCCAGCAGTGTCCGGGACAGCAAGTACGAGCAGTACTTC
CASSVRDSKYEQYF
>TRBJ1-2|once|TRBV6-5|NA
TGTGCCAGCAGGCAGGACAGCAGAAGCTACACCTTC
CASRQDSRSYTF
>TRBJ1-4|NA|TRBV5-4|NA
TGTGCCAGCAGCTTTCGACAGGCCAATGAAAAACTGTTTTTT
CASSFRQANEKLFF
>TRBJ1-2|NA|TRBV28|NA
TGTGCCAGCAGTTTAATACGGCAGGGAGGAAATGGCTACACCTTC
CASSLIRQGGNGYTF
>TRBJ1-2|NA|TRBV7-2|NA
TGTGCCAGCAGCTTAGCAGGGGTTGGTGGCTACACCTTC
CASSLAGVGGYTF
>TRBJ1-5|NA|TRBV7-2|NA
TGTGCCAGCAGCTTAGAAGAGAATCGGCCCCAGCATTTT
CASSLEENRPQHF